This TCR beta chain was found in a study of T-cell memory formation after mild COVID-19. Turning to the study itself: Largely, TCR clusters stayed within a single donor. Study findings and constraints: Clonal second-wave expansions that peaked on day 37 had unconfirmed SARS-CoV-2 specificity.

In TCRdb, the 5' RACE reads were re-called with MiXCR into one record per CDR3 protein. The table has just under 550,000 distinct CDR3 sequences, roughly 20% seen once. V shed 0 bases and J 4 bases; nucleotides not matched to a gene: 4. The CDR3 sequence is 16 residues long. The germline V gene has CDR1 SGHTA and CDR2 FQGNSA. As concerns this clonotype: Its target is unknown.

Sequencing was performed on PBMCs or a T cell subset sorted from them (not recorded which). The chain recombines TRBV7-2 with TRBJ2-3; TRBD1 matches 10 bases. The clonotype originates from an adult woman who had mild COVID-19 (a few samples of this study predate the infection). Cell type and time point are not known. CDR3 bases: TGTGCCAGCAGCTTAGCCGGGACAGGGGTGGCAGATACGCAGTATTTT. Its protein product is CASSLAGTGVADTQYF.